One sample yielded the 18 T cell receptor beta chains listed below, sequenced in a study of shared clonotypes between healthy human individuals. Data came from immunoSEQ multiplex PCR; TCRdb stores just in-frame clones and leaves some out. The data contain about 610,000 clones, about 96% of them singletons. Source material: naive CD4+ T cells sorted from blood. The subset: CD45RA+ positively selected. The receptor set was obtained from a woman aged 30 to 39 in good health.

Here the CDR3 reads CAIKGRTGEQYF. CDR3 coding DNA: TGTGCCATAAAAGGGAGGACCGGCGAGCAGTACTTC. This rearrangement joins TRBV10-3 to TRBJ2-7; weak D call: TRBD2 (6 bases). V was shortened by 9 bases and J by 6 bases, with 15 bases between the two germline ends. Germline loops: CDR1 ENHRY, CDR2 SYGVKD. The CDR3 consists of 12 residues.

The rearrangement links TRBV7-2 to TRBJ2-2; 7 bases fit TRBD1. The CDR3 totals 15 residues. V trimming: 5 bases; J trimming: 4 bases; junction bases outside the gene matches: 7. Germline CDR1 is SGHTA and CDR2 is FQGNSA. The CDR3 DNA reads TGTGCCAGCAGCACGACAGGGACGGGCACCGGGGAGCTGTTTTTT. Amino acid sequence: CASSTTGTGTGELFF.

This chain uses TRBV5-5 with TRBJ2-1; TRBD2 is a possible D gene (7 bases). The CDR3 is 18 residues long. The germline gives CDR1 SGHKS, CDR2 YYEKEE (reference sequence). Deletions cut 0 bases from V and 3 bases from J, with 19 bases between. The CDR3 loop is CASSLAGGAWGIYNEQFF. CDR3 bases: TGTGCCAGCAGCTTGGCGGGGGGCGCTTGGGGTATCTACAATGAGCAGTTCTTC.

This clone appeared a single time. This chain joins TRBV28 and TRBJ1-2; TRBD1 is a possible D gene (6 bases). Trimming took off 6 bases at V and 4 bases at J, with 15 bases between the two ends. CDR3 size: 14 residues. Germline V gene data show CDR1 as MDHEN and CDR2 as SYDVKM. Here the CDR3 reads CASRPGGATYGYTF. DNA of the CDR3: TGTGCCAGCAGGCCGGGGGGGGCGACCTATGGCTACACCTTC.

The genes are TRBV28 and TRBJ2-4; no firm D call. The CDR3 runs to 10 residues. Germline V gene data show CDR1 as MDHEN and CDR2 as SYDVKM. V lost 2 bases to trimming and J lost 15 bases, with 8 bases between them. The CDR3 coding sequence is TGTGCCAGCAGTTTACGGGTCCCGTACTTC. Translating gives CASSLRVPYF.

The CDR3 region has the DNA TGTGCCTGGAGTTCACAGGGATACGAGCAGTACTTC. Protein product: CAWSSQGYEQYF. The rearrangement uses TRBV30 and TRBJ2-7, with D perhaps matching TRBD1 (6 bases). CDR1 is GTSNPN, CDR2 SVGIG, per germline (reference sequence). The CDR3 spans 12 residues. Between the trimmed V and J ends, which lost 2 bases and 4 bases, there was a span of 9 bases.

J is TRBJ2-7 and V is TRBV28; maybe TRBD2 (5 bases). Trimming cost V 1 base and J 3 bases, with 10 bases left between them. This CDR3 is 14 amino acids long. Germline values: CDR1 MDHEN, CDR2 SYDVKM. As DNA, the CDR3 is TGTGCCAGCAGTTTATTGGGGAGTGTCTACGAGCAGTACTTC. Translation: CASSLLGSVYEQYF.

The V call is TRBV18, the J call TRBJ1-1; no definite D call. Trimming cost V 1 base and J 0 bases, with 6 bases left between them. Germline V CDR1 and CDR2: KGHSH, LQKENI. This CDR3 is built from 14 residues. The CDR3, as DNA: TGTGCCAGCTCACCACTGGGAATGAACACTGAAGCTTTCTTT. Amino acid sequence: CASSPLGMNTEAFF.

The rearrangement joins TRBV15 to TRBJ1-3; D gene uncertain. There are 17 residues in the CDR3. Germline loops: CDR1 LNHNV, CDR2 YYDKDF (reference sequence). V shed 0 bases and J shed 0 bases, with 12 bases lying between them. In nucleotides, the CDR3 is TGTGCCACCAGCAGAGACAGGCTACCCCTCTCTGGAAACACCATATATTTT. It codes for CATSRDRLPLSGNTIYF. Based on the CDR3 plus reference TRBV15 and TRBJ1-3, the full variable domain is DAMVIQNPRYQVTQFGKPVTLSCSQTLNHNVMYWYQQKSSQAPKLLFHYYDKDFNNEADTPDNFQSRRPNTSFCFLDIRSPGLGDTAMYLCATSRDRLPLSGNTIYFGEGSWLTVV.

The rearrangement uses TRBV10-1 and TRBJ2-1; 10 bases map to TRBD2. The CDR3 length is 14 residues. Germline CDR1 WNHNN, CDR2 SYGVQD (reference sequence). V was pared by 6 bases and J by 5 bases, with 4 bases of the junction left unmatched. The CDR3 protein is CASSGLADHNEQFF. The CDR3 nucleotides read TGCGCCAGCAGCGGACTAGCGGATCACAATGAGCAGTTCTTC.

The gene calls are TRBV5-8 and TRBJ1-5; 9 bases agree with TRBD1. The J segment lost 0 bases and the V segment lost 4 bases, leaving 5 bases of the junction unmatched. CDR3 length equals 16 residues. Germline CDR1 SGHTS, CDR2 YDEGEE. CDR3 nucleotides: TGTGCCAGCAGCCCAGGGACAGGGATTAGCAATCAGCCCCAGCATTTT. The encoded protein is CASSPGTGISNQPQHF. The variable domain in full, with the rest retrieved from reference TRBV5-8 and TRBJ1-5, is EAGVTQSPTHLIKTRGQQATLRCSPISGHTSVYWYQQALGLGLQFLLWYDEGEERNRGNFPPRFSGRQFPNYSSELNVNALELEDSALYLCASSPGTGISNQPQHFGDGTRLSIL.

The chain recombines TRBV5-6 with TRBJ2-3, with 10 bases aligning to TRBD2. The CDR3 spans 16 residues. Germline CDR1 reads SGHDT; CDR2 reads YYEEEE. V shed 4 bases and J 0 bases; nucleotides not matched to a gene: 5. The CDR3 region has the DNA TGTGCCAGCAGCGTGATGACTAGCGGGAGCACAGATACGCAGTATTTT. Translation gives CASSVMTSGSTDTQYF.

This chain uses TRBV19 with TRBJ2-1; 8 nucleotides line up with TRBD2. CDR1 is LNHDA and CDR2 is SQIVND in the germline V gene (reference sequence). V was clipped by 6 bases and J by 5 bases; unmatched bases: 6. The CDR3 contains 14 residues. The CDR3 loop is CASRRTSGHNEQFF. The CDR3 DNA is TGTGCCAGTAGGCGCACTAGCGGACACAATGAGCAGTTCTTC.

The chain couples TRBV29-1 to TRBJ2-7; weak D call: TRBD2 (5 bases). Looked up from germline, CDR1 is SQVTM and CDR2 is ANQGSEA. CDR3 size: 14 residues. The V and J ends lost 4 bases and 2 bases respectively, with 15 bases between them. The CDR3 DNA is TGCAGCGTTGGTGGCCTGGCGGAGGCCTACGAGCAGTACTTC. Protein: CSVGGLAEAYEQYF.

The V gene is TRBV19, the J gene TRBJ2-3; 10 bases are shared with TRBD2. V lost 4 bases, J lost 3 bases, and 16 bases stayed unmatched. CDR1 is LNHDA, CDR2 SQIVND, per germline (reference sequence). The CDR3 is 19 residues long. The CDR3 region is CASSKGLAGEGDPTDTQYF. The CDR3 DNA is TGTGCCAGTAGTAAAGGGCTAGCGGGAGAAGGGGACCCGACAGATACGCAGTATTTT.

The V call is TRBV30, the J call TRBJ1-3; 8 positions match TRBD1. Germline trimming cut 2 bases from V and 0 bases from J; bases unmatched to any gene: 12. The V gene's germline CDR1 is GTSNPN and CDR2 SVGIG (reference sequence). The CDR3 runs 18 residues. The CDR3 is CAWSTTRTGLFSGNTIYF. CDR3 coding DNA: TGTGCCTGGAGTACAACCCGGACAGGGCTCTTCTCTGGAAACACCATATATTTT.

The table lists this clone with a count of one. The chain uses TRBV7-9 and TRBJ2-2, with D perhaps assigned TRBD1 or TRBD2 (5 bases each). Germline V gene sequence: CDR1 SEHNR, CDR2 FQNEAQ (reference sequence). This CDR3 contains 17 residues. V shed 2 bases and J shed 3 bases, with 16 bases lying between them. CDR3 bases: TGTGCCAGCAGCTTAAGGAAAAGGGACCAGCACACCGGGGAGCTGTTTTTT. Translation: CASSLRKRDQHTGELFF.

The chain has TRBV7-2 and TRBJ2-7; 11 positions agree with TRBD2. CDR3 length: 16 amino acids. The germline gives CDR1 SGHTA, CDR2 FQGNSA. The V gene end was trimmed by 8 bases and the J gene end by 6 bases; junction bases not matched to a gene: 15. The CDR3 loop reads CASGPTSGTYALEQYF. CDR3 in DNA: TGTGCCAGCGGACCGACTAGCGGGACCTATGCGCTCGAGCAGTACTTC.